This T cell receptor (beta chain) was sequenced during a study of blood T cells in healthy people across ages. Overall study context: With template switching, about one barcoded beta molecule was captured per two T cells.

The study, taken as a whole, reports: A roughly linear age-dependent decrease characterized TCR beta diversity per million T cells. The unsorted PBMCs prevented any conclusive comparison of naive versus antigen-experienced cells.

Approximately 10 milliliters was the volume of peripheral blood drawn from each donor. The use of a sample-barcoded 5' primer and a J-beta primer mix characterized a second PCR of roughly 6 to 11 cycles. MiXCR was run by TCRdb on the 5' RACE reads, yielding one entry per CDR3 protein. The profile covers 700,000 to 950,000 distinct CDR3 sequences, with 58% appearing a single time and 20% to 25% taken by the ten largest. Concerning this clonotype itself: The antigen remains unidentified. Possible read error: a much larger clone is one base away.

The CDR3 has 14 residues. Looked up from germline, CDR1 is SGHAT and CDR2 is FQDESV (reference sequence). This rearrangement joins TRBV11-1 to TRBJ2-6, with D maybe TRBD2 (5 bases). This TCR derives from a man aged 30 to 45 in good health. The sequencing sample was made of blood. The CDR3 nucleotides read TGTGCCTGCAGCTTGGAGGCTGGGGCCAACGTCCTGACTTTC. Translated, it gives CACSLEAGANVLTF. Using reference TRBV11-1 and TRBJ2-6 for the parts outside the CDR3, the full variable domain is EAEVAQSPRYKITEKSQAVAFWCDPISGHATLYWYRQILGQGPELLVQFQDESVVDDSQLPKDRFSAERLKGVDSTLKIQPAELGDSAMYLCACSLEAGANVLTFGAGSRLTVL.